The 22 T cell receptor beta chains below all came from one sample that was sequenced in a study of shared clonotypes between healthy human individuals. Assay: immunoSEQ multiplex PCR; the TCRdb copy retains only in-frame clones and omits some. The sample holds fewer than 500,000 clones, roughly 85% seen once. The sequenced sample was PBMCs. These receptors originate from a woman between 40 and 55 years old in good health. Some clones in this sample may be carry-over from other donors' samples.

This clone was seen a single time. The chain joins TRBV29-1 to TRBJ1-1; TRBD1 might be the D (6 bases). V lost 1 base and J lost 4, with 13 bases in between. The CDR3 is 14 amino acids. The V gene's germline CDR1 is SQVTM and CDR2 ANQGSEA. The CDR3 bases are TGCAGCGTTGAAGCTGGGGGCTTAGGCACTGAAGCTTTCTTT. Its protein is CSVEAGGLGTEAFF.

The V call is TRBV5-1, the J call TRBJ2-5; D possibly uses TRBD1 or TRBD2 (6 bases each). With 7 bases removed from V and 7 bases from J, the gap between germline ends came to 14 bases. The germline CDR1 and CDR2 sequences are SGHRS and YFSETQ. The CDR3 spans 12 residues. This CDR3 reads CASLAEGGTQYF. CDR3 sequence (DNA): TGCGCCAGCTTAGCGGAGGGGGGGACCCAGTACTTC.

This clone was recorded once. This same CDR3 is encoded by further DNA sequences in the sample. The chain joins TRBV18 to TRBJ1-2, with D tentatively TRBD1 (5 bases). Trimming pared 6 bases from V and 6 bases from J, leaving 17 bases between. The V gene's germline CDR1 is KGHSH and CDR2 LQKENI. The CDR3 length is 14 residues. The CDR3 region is CASSPLQGSDGYTF. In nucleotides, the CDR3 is TGTGCCAGCTCGCCGCTCCAGGGTTCAGATGGCTACACCTTC.

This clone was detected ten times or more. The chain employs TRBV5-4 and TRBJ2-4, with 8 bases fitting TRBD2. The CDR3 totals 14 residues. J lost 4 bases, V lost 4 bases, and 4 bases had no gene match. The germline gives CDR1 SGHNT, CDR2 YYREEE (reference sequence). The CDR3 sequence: CASSHASGKNIQYF. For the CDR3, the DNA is TGTGCCAGCAGCCATGCTAGCGGGAAAAACATTCAGTACTTC.

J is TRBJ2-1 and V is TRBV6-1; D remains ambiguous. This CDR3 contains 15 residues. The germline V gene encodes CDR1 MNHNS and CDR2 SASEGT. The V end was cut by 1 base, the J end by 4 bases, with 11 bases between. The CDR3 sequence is CASSEVSEGYNEQFF. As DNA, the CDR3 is TGTGCCAGCAGTGAAGTGTCAGAAGGTTACAATGAGCAGTTCTTC.

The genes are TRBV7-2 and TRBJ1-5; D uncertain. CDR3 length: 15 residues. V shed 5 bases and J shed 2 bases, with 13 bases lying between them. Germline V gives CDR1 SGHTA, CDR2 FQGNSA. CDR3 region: CASSPTSLGNQPQHF. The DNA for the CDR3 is TGTGCCAGCAGCCCGACCTCCCTTGGCAATCAGCCCCAGCATTTT.

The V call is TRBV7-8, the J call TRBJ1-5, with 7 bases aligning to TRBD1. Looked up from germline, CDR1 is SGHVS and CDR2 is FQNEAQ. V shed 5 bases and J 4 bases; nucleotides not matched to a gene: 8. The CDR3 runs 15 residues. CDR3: CASSQRTGTNQPQHF. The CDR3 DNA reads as TGTGCCAGCAGCCAGAGGACAGGAACTAATCAGCCCCAGCATTTT.

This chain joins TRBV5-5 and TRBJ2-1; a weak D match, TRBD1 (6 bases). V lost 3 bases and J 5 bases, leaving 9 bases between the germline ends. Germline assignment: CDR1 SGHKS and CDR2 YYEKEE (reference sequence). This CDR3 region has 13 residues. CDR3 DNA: TGTGCCAGCAGCTCCGGACAGCACAATGAGCAGTTCTTC. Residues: CASSSGQHNEQFF.

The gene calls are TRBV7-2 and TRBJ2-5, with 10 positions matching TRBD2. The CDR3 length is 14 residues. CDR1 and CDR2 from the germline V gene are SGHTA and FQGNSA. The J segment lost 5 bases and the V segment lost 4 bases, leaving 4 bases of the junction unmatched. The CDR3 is CASSSPGLAETQYF. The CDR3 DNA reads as TGTGCCAGCAGCTCCCCGGGACTAGCGGAGACCCAGTACTTC.

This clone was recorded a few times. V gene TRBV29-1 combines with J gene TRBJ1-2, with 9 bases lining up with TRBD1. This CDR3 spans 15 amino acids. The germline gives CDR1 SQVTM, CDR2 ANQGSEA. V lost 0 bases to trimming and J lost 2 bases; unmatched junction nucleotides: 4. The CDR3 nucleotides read TGCAGCGTTGAAGAGGGACAGGGTCTCAACTATGGCTACACCTTC. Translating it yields CSVEEGQGLNYGYTF. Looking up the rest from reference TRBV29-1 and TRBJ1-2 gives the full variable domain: SAVISQKPSRDICQRGTSLTIQCQVDSQVTMMFWYRQQPGQSLTLIATANQGSEATYESGFVIDKFPISRPNLTFSTLTVSNMSPEDSSIYLCSVEEGQGLNYGYTFGSGTRLTVV.

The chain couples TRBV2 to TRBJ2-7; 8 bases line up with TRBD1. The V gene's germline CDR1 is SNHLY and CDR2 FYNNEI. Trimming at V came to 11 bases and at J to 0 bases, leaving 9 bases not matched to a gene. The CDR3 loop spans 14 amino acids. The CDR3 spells CACKTGASSYEQYF. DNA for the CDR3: TGTGCCTGTAAGACAGGGGCGAGCTCCTACGAGCAGTACTTC.

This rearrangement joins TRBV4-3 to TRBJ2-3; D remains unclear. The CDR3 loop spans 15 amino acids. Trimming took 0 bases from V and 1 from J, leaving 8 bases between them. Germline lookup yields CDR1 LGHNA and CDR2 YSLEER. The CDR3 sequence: CASSQDGWRTDTQYF. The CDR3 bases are TGCGCCAGCAGCCAAGATGGGTGGCGCACAGATACGCAGTATTTT.

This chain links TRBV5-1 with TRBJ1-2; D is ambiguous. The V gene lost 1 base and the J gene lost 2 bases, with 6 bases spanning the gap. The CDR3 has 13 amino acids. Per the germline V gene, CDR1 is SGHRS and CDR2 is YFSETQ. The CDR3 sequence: CASSLRENYGYTF. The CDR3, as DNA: TGCGCCAGCAGCTTGAGGGAAAACTATGGCTACACCTTC.

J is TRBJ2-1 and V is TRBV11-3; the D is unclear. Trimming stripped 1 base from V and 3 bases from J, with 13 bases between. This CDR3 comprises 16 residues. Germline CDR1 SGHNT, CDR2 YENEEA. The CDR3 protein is CASSLGTDVVYNEQFF. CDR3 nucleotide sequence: TGTGCCAGCAGCTTAGGTACGGACGTAGTCTACAATGAGCAGTTCTTC.

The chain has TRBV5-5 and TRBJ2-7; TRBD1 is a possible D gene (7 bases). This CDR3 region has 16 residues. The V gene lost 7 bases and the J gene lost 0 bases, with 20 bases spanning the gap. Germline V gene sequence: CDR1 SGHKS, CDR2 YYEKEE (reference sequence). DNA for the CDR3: TGTGCCAGCGGAGGGACAGCGACGATGAGCTCCTACGAGCAGTACTTC. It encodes CASGGTATMSSYEQYF.

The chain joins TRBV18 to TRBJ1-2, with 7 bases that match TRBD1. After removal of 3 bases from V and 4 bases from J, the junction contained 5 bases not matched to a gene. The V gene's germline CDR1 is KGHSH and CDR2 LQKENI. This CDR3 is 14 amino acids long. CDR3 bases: TGTGCCAGCTCACCCCAGGACAGGCGCTATGGCTACACCTTC. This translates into CASSPQDRRYGYTF.

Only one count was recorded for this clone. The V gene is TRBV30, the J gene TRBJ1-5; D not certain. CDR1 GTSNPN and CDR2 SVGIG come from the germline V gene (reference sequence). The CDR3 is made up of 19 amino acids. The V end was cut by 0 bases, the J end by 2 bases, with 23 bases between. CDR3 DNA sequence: TGTGCCTGGAGTGTACAAAGGGCAGCAAGGAGTATTGGCAATCAGCCCCAGCATTTT. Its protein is CAWSVQRAARSIGNQPQHF.

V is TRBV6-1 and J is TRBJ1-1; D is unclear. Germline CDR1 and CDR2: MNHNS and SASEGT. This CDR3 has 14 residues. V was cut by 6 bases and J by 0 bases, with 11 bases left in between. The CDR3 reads CASRTYDMNTEAFF. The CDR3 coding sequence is TGTGCCAGCAGGACGTATGACATGAACACTGAAGCTTTCTTT.

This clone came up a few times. Written as DNA, the CDR3 is TGTGCCAGCAGTTTAGGGGGGGCTGGGGCCAACGTCCTGACTTTC. Translated: CASSLGGAGANVLTF. V and J are TRBV28 and TRBJ2-6; TRBD2 matches 7 bases. Germline CDR1 MDHEN, CDR2 SYDVKM. Losses at the gene ends were 2 bases for V and 2 bases for J; bases not matched to a gene: 0. The CDR3 consists of 15 residues.

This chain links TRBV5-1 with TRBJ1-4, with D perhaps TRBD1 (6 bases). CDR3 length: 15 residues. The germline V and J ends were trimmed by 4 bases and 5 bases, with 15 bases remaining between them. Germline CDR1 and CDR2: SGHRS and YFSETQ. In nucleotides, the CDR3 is TGCGCCAGCAGCACCGGGACAAGTCCGAATGAAAAACTGTTTTTT. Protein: CASSTGTSPNEKLFF.

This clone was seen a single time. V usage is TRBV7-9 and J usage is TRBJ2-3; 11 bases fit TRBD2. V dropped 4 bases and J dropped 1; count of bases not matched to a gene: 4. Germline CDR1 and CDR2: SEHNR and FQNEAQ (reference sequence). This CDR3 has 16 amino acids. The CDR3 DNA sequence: TGTGCCAGCAGCTACATACTAGCGGGAGGCACAGATACGCAGTATTTT. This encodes CASSYILAGGTDTQYF. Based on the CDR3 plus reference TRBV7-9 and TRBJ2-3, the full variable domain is DTGVSQNPRHKITKRGQNVTFRCDPISEHNRLYWYRQTLGQGPEFLTYFQNEAQLEKSRLLSDRFSAERPKGSFSTLEIQRTEQGDSAMYLCASSYILAGGTDTQYFGPGTRLTVL.

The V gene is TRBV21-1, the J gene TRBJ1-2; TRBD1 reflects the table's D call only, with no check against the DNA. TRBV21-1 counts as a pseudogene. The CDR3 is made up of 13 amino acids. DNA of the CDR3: TGTGCCAGCAGCAAAGAACAGGGTAGTGGCTACACCTTC. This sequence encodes CASSKEQGSGYTF.